The 20 T cell receptor beta chains reported below all come from one sample, sequenced in a study of vaccination and CD4 T cells after COVID-19 (dated by TCRdb to the early 2020s). Which antigens these TCRs recognize remains unknown. The treatment or condition label, as the study defines it: roughly 10-day PBMC culture with coronavirus spike peptide pools or control peptides (ViraFEST assay). Library construction relied on PCR. Instrument used: Illumina iSeq 100. TCR sequencing of DNA from cultured CD4+ T cells used the Oncomine TCR Beta short-read assay at the Johns Hopkins FTIC core. TCRdb reran the public reads through fastp at Q25 and MiXCR, keeping productive beta chains. Rows are combined by CDR3 protein, so each entry shows the most common genes and DNA. The sample data list approximately 15,000 distinct CDR3 sequences, and about 53% of these were observed just once. The ten largest clones represent 4% to 5.5% of the sample.

The material was CD4+ T cells from blood, cultured in vitro, obtained before SARS-CoV-2 vaccination. These receptors originate from a human donor who had recovered from COVID-19.

This chain joins TRBV20-1 and TRBJ2-7; D is ambiguous. Germline V lookup: CDR1 DFQATT, CDR2 SNEGSKA (reference sequence). V was trimmed by 3 bases and J by 0 bases, leaving 3 bases between them. The length of the CDR3 is 11 residues. CDR3 amino acids: CSARSSYEQYF. The CDR3 bases are TGCAGTGCTAGGAGCTCCTACGAGCAGTACTTC.

This chain links TRBV7-2 with TRBJ1-3; 9 bases line up with TRBD1. V was clipped by 5 bases and J by 8 bases; unmatched bases: 10. The V gene's germline CDR1 is SGHTA and CDR2 FQGNSA. This CDR3 region has 15 residues. This chain's CDR3 is CASSPGQGLTDTIYF. CDR3 coding DNA: TGTGCCAGCAGCCCCGGACAGGGGTTAACAGACACCATATATTTT.

The chain recombines TRBV6-4 with TRBJ2-3; the match to TRBD2 covers 9 bases. Germline V lookup: CDR1 MRHNA, CDR2 SNTAGT. The CDR3 has 20 amino acids. V gave up 4 bases and J gave up 0 bases; unmatched junction bases: 17. The CDR3 nucleotides read TGTGCCAGCAGTGGCCTTGGAGGAGCTAGCGGGGTATCTAGCACAGATACGCAGTATTTT. This sequence encodes CASSGLGGASGVSSTDTQYF.

The chain employs TRBV29-1 and TRBJ1-2, with 8 bases matching TRBD1. This CDR3 is built from 13 residues. The J segment lost 8 bases and the V segment lost 6 bases, leaving 11 bases of the junction unmatched. The germline CDR1 and CDR2 sequences are SQVTM and ANQGSEA. The CDR3 coding sequence is TGCAGCGTAACGACAGGGGAAATAGGGGGCTACACCTTC. Residues: CSVTTGEIGGYTF. Combining the CDR3 with reference TRBV29-1 and TRBJ1-2 gives the whole variable domain SAVISQKPSRDICQRGTSLTIQCQVDSQVTMMFWYRQQPGQSLTLIATANQGSEATYESGFVIDKFPISRPNLTFSTLTVSNMSPEDSSIYLCSVTTGEIGGYTFGSGTRLTVV.

The sample holds a few counts of this clonotype. The DNA for the CDR3 is TGTGCCATCAGTGCCGACAGGGGCAATCAGCCCCAGCATTTT. It is translated as CAISADRGNQPQHF. The V and J genes are TRBV10-3 and TRBJ1-5; 7 bases fit TRBD1. Looked up from germline, CDR1 is ENHRY and CDR2 is SYGVKD. CDR3 length: 14 residues. V trimming: 4 bases; J trimming: 2 bases; junction bases outside the gene matches: 2.

The chain uses TRBV20-1 and TRBJ2-1, with 13 bases identical to TRBD2. The CDR3 consists of 16 residues. Germline V gene lookup returns CDR1 DFQATT and CDR2 SNEGSKA (reference sequence). V was clipped by 0 bases and J by 7 bases; unmatched bases: 6. The CDR3 loop is CSAREGLAGPGNEQFF. In DNA, the CDR3 is TGCAGTGCTAGAGAGGGACTAGCGGGACCGGGGAATGAGCAGTTCTTC.

This clonotype has more than one count but fewer than ten. The CDR3 DNA sequence: TGTGCCAGCAGCACGATGGGGGGGCAGGGTGATTCACCCCTCCACTTT. Translation: CASSTMGGQGDSPLHF. This chain joins TRBV7-2 and TRBJ1-6, with D possibly TRBD1 on 6 matching bases. The CDR3 has 16 amino acids. CDR1 SGHTA and CDR2 FQGNSA come from the germline V gene. The ends were cut back, 5 bases at V and 8 bases at J, with 19 bases in the middle.

The V and J genes are TRBV6-5 and TRBJ2-7, with D perhaps matching TRBD1 (6 bases). Per the germline V gene, CDR1 is MNHEY and CDR2 is SVGAGI. V lost 4 bases to trimming and J lost 0 bases, with 13 bases between them. This CDR3 is 15 amino acids long. The CDR3 nucleotides read TGTGCCAGCAGTTCACGACAGGAAAGCTCCTACGAGCAGTACTTC. Translated: CASSSRQESSYEQYF.

This clonotype has a handful of counts. This sequence joins TRBV20-1 and TRBJ1-6; D is possibly TRBD1 (5 bases). Trimming stripped 1 base from V and 7 bases from J, with 8 bases between. This CDR3 spans 13 amino acids. The germline gives CDR1 DFQATT, CDR2 SNEGSKA (reference sequence). CDR3 in amino acids: CSARGGTNSPLHF. In DNA, the CDR3 is TGCAGTGCTAGAGGAGGGACCAATTCACCCCTCCACTTT.

The chain has TRBV12-5 and TRBJ1-2; D is undetermined. CDR3 size: 12 residues. V gave up 9 bases and J gave up 7 bases, with 15 bases separating them. CDR1 and CDR2 from the germline V gene are LGHNT and FRNRAP. CDR3 protein: CASGYSNGGYTF. In DNA form, the CDR3 reads TGTGCTAGCGGCTACTCTAACGGTGGCTACACCTTC.

This clonotype was counted a few times. CDR3 in amino acids: CASHRYGVNYGYTF. In DNA form, the CDR3 reads TGTGCCAGCCATAGATACGGGGTGAACTATGGCTACACCTTC. The gene calls are TRBV6-1 and TRBJ1-2; D not certain. The germline CDR1 and CDR2 sequences are MNHNS and SASEGT. The CDR3 sequence is 14 residues long. The V end lost 8 bases, the J end lost 2 bases, and 15 bases lay between the germline ends.

This chain connects TRBV25-1 to TRBJ1-6; D may be TRBD1 (6 bases). V gave up 3 bases and J gave up 7 bases, with 10 bases separating them. The CDR3 is 14 residues long. Germline V gives CDR1 MGHDK, CDR2 SYGVNS. The chain's CDR3 is CASSDRRGNSPLHF. CDR3 bases: TGTGCCAGCAGTGACCGTAGGGGGAATTCACCCCTCCACTTT.

The chain links TRBV20-1 to TRBJ1-2, with D unresolved. The V and J ends lost 4 bases and 3 bases respectively, with 0 bases between them. The germline V gene encodes CDR1 DFQATT and CDR2 SNEGSKA (reference sequence). This CDR3 is 9 amino acids long. The CDR3 reads CSANYGYTF. In nucleotides, the CDR3 is TGCAGTGCTAACTATGGCTACACCTTC.

The chain employs TRBV2 and TRBJ1-2; D is unresolved. Trimming took off 4 bases at V and 5 bases at J, with 17 bases between the two ends. CDR3 size: 15 residues. Germline-derived CDR1 and CDR2 are SNHLY and FYNNEI. The CDR3 region is CASSVRTRELYGYTF. CDR3 coding DNA: TGTGCCAGCAGTGTAAGGACCCGGGAACTATATGGCTACACCTTC.

The gene calls are TRBV9 and TRBJ2-2, with 8 bases lining up with TRBD1. The CDR3 is made up of 14 amino acids. V trimming: 4 bases; J trimming: 5 bases; junction bases outside the gene matches: 4. Per the germline V gene, CDR1 is SGDLS and CDR2 is YYNGEE. Here the CDR3 DNA reads TGTGCCAGCAGCTGGCAGGGGGCGACCGGGGAGCTGTTTTTT. Translated, it gives CASSWQGATGELFF.

The V gene is TRBV6-5, the J gene TRBJ1-2; D perhaps matches TRBD1 (6 bases). The CDR3 length is 14 residues. Trimming pared 2 bases from V and 8 bases from J, leaving 15 bases between. Germline V gene data show CDR1 as MNHEY and CDR2 as SVGAGI. The CDR3 sequence: CASSYSRGAGGYTF. DNA of the CDR3: TGTGCCAGCAGTTACAGTCGGGGGGCGGGCGGCTACACCTTC.

This sequence joins TRBV20-1 and TRBJ2-7; D not resolved. Germline V gene sequence: CDR1 DFQATT, CDR2 SNEGSKA (reference sequence). Trimming pared 1 base from V and 0 bases from J, leaving 16 bases between. The CDR3 runs to 16 residues. The chain's CDR3 is CSARVVGSASSYEQYF. The CDR3, as DNA: TGCAGTGCTAGAGTAGTGGGATCGGCAAGCTCCTACGAGCAGTACTTC.

Points on this clonotype: Mismatch with germline at one junction end may stem from a read error. Written as DNA, the CDR3 is TGTGCCAGCAGTTTATCTCCCGGCAGACAGGGGAACCAGGAGACCCAGTACTTC. This encodes CASSLSPGRQGNQETQYF. This sequence joins TRBV27 and TRBJ2-5; TRBD1 matches at 8 bases. Per germline, CDR1 MNHEY and CDR2 SMNVEV (reference sequence). The CDR3 runs to 18 residues.

Only a few counts were recorded for this clonotype. V usage is TRBV11-3 and J usage is TRBJ2-3, with D unclear. Trimming left V 2 bases short and J 3 bases short, with 3 bases between. This CDR3 spans 12 amino acids. Germline V CDR1 and CDR2: SGHNT, YENEEA. The CDR3 loop is CASSLWTDTQYF. CDR3 nucleotide sequence: TGTGCCAGCAGCTTATGGACAGATACGCAGTATTTT. The whole variable domain, remainder taken from reference TRBV11-3 and TRBJ2-3, is EAGVVQSPRYKIIEKKQPVAFWCNPISGHNTLYWYLQNLGQGPELLIRYENEEAVDDSQLPKDRFSAERLKGVDSTLKIQPAELGDSAVYLCASSLWTDTQYFGPGTRLTVL.

V gene TRBV7-8 combines with J gene TRBJ1-5; no firm D call. Trimming removed 4 bases at V and 6 bases at J, with 7 bases between. CDR1 is SGHVS, CDR2 FQNEAQ, per germline. The CDR3 covers 12 residues. CDR3 DNA: TGTGCCAGCAGCTCCATCGCTCAGCCCCAGCATTTT. This encodes CASSSIAQPQHF. The entire variable domain, with the rest obtained from reference TRBV7-8 and TRBJ1-5, is as follows: GAGVSQSPRYKVAKRGQDVALRCDPISGHVSLFWYQQALGQGPEFLTYFQNEAQLDKSGLPSDRFFAERPEGSVSTLKIQRTQQEDSAVYLCASSSIAQPQHFGDGTRLSIL.